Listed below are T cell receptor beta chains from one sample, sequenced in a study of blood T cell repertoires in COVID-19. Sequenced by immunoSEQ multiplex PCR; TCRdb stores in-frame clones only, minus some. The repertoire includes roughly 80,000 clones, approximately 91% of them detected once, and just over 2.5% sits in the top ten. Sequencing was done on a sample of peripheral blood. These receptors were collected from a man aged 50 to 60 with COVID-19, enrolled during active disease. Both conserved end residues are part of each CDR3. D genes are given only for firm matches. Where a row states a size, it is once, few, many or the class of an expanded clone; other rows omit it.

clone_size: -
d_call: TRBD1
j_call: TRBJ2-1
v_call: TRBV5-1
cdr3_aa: CASSSTGQVYNEQFF
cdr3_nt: TGCGCCAGCAGCTCTACGGGACAGGTCTACAATGAGCAGTTCTTC

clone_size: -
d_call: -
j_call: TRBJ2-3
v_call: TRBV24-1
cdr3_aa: CATSDPTSTGTDTQYF
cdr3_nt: TGTGCCACCAGTGATCCCACTAGCACGGGCACAGATACGCAGTATTTT

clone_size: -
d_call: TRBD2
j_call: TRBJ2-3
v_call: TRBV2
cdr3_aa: CASCGSGDTDTQYF
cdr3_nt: TGTGCCAGCTGTGGTAGCGGGGACACAGATACGCAGTATTTT

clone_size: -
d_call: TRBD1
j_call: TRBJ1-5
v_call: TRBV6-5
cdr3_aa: CASRTTGDSNQPQHF
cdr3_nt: TGTGCCAGCAGGACGACAGGGGATAGCAATCAGCCCCAGCATTTT

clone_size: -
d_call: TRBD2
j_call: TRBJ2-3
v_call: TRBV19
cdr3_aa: CASSIAPTGLAGGDTQYF
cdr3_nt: TGTGCCAGTAGTATAGCGCCGACCGGACTAGCGGGAGGTGATACGCAGTATTTT

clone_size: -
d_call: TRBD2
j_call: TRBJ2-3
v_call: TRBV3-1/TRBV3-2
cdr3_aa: CASSQPGTSGSVGTDTQYF
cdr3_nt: TGTGCCAGCAGCCAGCCGGGGACTAGCGGGAGTGTAGGCACAGATACGCAGTATTTT

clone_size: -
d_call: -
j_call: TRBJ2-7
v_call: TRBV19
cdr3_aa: CATRDTDFSYEQYF
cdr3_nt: TGTGCCACACGGGACACCGACTTCTCCTACGAGCAGTACTTC

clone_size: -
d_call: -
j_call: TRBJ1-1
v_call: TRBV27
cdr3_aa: CASSIGENTEAFF
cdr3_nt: TGTGCCAGCAGTATCGGAGAGAACACTGAAGCTTTCTTT

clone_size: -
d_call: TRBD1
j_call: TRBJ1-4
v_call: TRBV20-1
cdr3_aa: CSASEGAREKLFF
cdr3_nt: TGCAGTGCTAGTGAGGGGGCGAGAGAAAAACTGTTTTTT

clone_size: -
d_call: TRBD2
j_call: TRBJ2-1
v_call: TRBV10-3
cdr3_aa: CAIGTSGRGIGGNEQFF
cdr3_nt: TGTGCCATCGGGACTAGCGGGAGAGGTATAGGGGGCAATGAGCAGTTCTTC

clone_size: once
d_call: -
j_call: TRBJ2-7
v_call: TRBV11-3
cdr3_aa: CASSLNLVGSLNEQYF
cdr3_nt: TGTGCCAGCAGCTTAAATCTTGTCGGGAGTCTGAACGAGCAGTACTTC

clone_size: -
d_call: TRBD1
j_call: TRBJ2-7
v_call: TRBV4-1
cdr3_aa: CASSIGTASSYEQYF
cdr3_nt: TGCGCCAGCAGCATAGGGACAGCGTCCTCCTACGAGCAGTACTTC

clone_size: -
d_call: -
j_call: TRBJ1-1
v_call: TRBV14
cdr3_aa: CASSQDTGRGITEAFF
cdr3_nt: TGTGCCAGCAGCCAAGATACGGGCAGGGGAATAACTGAAGCTTTCTTT

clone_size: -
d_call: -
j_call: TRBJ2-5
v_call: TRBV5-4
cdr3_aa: CASSLRSGLQETQYF
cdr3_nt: TGTGCCAGCAGCTTGCGTAGCGGCCTTCAAGAGACCCAGTACTTC

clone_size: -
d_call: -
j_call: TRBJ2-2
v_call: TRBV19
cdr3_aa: CASSTNLVGTGELFF
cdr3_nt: TGTGCCAGTAGTACAAATCTAGTTGGCACCGGGGAGCTGTTTTTT

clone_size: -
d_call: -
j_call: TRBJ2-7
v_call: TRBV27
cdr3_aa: CASSFTATYEQYF
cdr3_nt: TGTGCCAGCAGTTTTACAGCTACCTACGAGCAGTACTTC

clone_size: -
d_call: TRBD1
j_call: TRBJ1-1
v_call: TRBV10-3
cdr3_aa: CAISRTGTNTEAFF
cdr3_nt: TGTGCCATCAGTCGGACAGGGACGAACACTGAAGCTTTCTTT

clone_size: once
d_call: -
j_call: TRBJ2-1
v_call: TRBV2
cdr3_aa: CASSGGSIQYNEQFF
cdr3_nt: TGTGCCAGCAGTGGAGGGTCGATACAATACAATGAGCAGTTCTTC

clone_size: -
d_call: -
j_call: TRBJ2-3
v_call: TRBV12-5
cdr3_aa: CASGLNLDTQYF
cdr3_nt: TGTGCTAGTGGTTTGAATCTAGATACGCAGTATTTT

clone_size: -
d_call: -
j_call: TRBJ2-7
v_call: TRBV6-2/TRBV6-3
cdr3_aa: CASSYGVAGSSYEQYF
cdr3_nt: TGTGCCAGCAGTTACGGGGTTGCTGGGAGCTCCTACGAGCAGTACTTC

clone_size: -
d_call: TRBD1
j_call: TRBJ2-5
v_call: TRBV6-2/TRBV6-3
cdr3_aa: CASSHRDRLQETQYF
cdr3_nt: TGTGCCAGCAGTCACCGGGACAGACTACAAGAGACCCAGTACTTC

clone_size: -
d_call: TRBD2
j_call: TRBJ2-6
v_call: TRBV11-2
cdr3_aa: CASSLTSGRVSGANVLTF
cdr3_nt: TGTGCCAGCAGCTTGACTAGCGGGAGGGTGTCTGGGGCCAACGTCCTGACTTTC

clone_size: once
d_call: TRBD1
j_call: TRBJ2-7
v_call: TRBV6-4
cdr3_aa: CARVNRGHPHHRSSYEQYF
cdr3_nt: TGTGCCAGGGTTAACAGGGGGCATCCCCACCACCGGAGCTCCTACGAGCAGTACTTC

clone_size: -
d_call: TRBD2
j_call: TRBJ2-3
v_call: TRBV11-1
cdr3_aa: CASSLALAGTDTQYF
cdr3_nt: TGTGCCAGCAGCTTAGCACTAGCGGGCACAGATACGCAGTATTTT

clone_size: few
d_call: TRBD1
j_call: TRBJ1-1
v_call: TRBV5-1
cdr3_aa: CASSSGQGMTEAFF
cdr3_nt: TGCGCCAGCAGCTCCGGACAGGGGATGACTGAAGCTTTCTTT

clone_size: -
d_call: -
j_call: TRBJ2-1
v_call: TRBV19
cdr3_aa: CASSPTTGLNYNEQFF
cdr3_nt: TGTGCCAGTAGTCCGACGACTGGCCTGAACTACAATGAGCAGTTCTTC

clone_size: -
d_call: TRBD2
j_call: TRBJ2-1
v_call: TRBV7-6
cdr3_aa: CASSLRASGPSGGEQFF
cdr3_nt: TGTGCCAGCAGCTTAAGGGCTAGCGGACCCTCAGGCGGTGAGCAGTTCTTC

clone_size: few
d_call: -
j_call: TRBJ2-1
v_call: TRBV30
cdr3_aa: CAWSVHYDAEQFF
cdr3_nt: TGTGCCTGGAGTGTACACTATGACGCTGAGCAGTTCTTC

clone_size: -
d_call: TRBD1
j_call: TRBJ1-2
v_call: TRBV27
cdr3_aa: CASSNVETGGTYGYTF
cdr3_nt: TGTGCCAGCTCAAACGTGGAGACAGGGGGCACCTATGGCTACACCTTC

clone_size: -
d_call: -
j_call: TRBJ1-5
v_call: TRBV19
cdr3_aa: CASSIGGQPQHF
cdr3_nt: TGTGCCAGTAGTATCGGGGGTCAGCCCCAGCATTTT

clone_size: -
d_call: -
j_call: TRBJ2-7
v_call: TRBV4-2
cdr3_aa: CASSPPVGAGGSYEQYF
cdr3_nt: TGTGCCAGCAGTCCCCCAGTTGGTGCGGGTGGCTCCTACGAGCAGTACTTC

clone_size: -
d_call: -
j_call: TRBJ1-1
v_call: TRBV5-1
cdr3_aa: CASRGDTSNTEAFF
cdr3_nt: TGCGCCAGCAGGGGGGACACCTCGAACACTGAAGCTTTCTTT

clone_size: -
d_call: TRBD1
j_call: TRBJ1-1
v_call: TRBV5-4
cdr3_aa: CASSLGQGVSPAFF
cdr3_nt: TGTGCCAGCAGCTTGGGACAGGGGGTGTCGCCAGCTTTCTTT

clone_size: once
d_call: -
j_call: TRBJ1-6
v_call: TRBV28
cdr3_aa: CASRLGTPNSPLHF
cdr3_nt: TGTGCCAGCAGACTCGGGACACCCAATTCACCCCTCCACTTT

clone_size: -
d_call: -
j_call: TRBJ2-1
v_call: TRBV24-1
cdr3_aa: CATSERYNEQFF
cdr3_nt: TGTGCCACCAGTGAACGGTACAATGAGCAGTTCTTC

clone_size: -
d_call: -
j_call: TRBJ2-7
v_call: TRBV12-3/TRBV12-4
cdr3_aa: CASSFGVSYEQYF
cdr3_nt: TGTGCCAGCAGTTTCGGAGTCTCCTACGAGCAGTACTTC

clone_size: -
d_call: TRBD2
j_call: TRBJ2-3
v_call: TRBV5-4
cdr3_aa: CASSLALAGTDTQYF
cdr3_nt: TGTGCCAGCAGCTTGGCTCTAGCGGGAACAGATACGCAGTATTTT

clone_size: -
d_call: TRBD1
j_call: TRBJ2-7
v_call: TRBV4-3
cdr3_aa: CASSQYRGFSYEQYF
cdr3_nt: TGCGCCAGCAGCCAGTACAGGGGGTTCTCCTACGAGCAGTACTTC

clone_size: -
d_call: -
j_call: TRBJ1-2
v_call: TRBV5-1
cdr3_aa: CASSLAPANYGYTF
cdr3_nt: TGCGCCAGCAGCTTGGCTCCAGCTAACTATGGCTACACCTTC

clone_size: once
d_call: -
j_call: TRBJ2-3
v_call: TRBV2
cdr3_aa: CASSEFFADTQYF
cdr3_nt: TGTGCCAGCAGTGAATTTTTCGCAGATACGCAGTATTTT

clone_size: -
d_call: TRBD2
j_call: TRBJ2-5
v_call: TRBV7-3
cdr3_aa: CASSPGGGRAETQYF
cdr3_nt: TGTGCCAGCAGCCCCGGGGGGGGGCGCGCCGAGACCCAGTACTTC

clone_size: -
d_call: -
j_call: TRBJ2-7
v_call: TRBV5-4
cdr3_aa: CASSSGGTSYEQYF
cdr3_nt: TGTGCCAGCAGCTCTGGGGGCACCTCCTACGAGCAGTACTTC

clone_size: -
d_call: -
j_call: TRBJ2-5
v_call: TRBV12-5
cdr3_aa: CASGLVRGTTSLGAQYF
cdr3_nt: TGTGCTAGTGGTTTGGTACGAGGCACCACGTCCCTCGGGGCCCAGTACTTC

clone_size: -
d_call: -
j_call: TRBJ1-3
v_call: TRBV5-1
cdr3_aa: CASSLGGNSGNTIYF
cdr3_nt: TGCGCCAGCAGCTTGGGGGGCAACTCTGGAAACACCATATATTTT

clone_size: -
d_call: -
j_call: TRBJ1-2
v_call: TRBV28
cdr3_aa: CASSLDQYIGYTF
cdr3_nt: TGTGCCAGCAGCCTAGACCAGTATATTGGCTACACCTTC

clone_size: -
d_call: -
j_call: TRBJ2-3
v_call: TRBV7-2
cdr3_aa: CASSPQYQGSTDTQYF
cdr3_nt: TGTGCCAGCAGCCCCCAGTACCAGGGGTCCACAGATACGCAGTATTTT

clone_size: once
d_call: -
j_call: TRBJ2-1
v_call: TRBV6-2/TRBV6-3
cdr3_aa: CASSYDGRRNEQFF
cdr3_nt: TGTGCCAGCAGTTACGACGGGAGACGCAATGAGCAGTTCTTC

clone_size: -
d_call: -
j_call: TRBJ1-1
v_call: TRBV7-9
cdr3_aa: CASSGQGTSTEAFF
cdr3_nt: TGTGCCAGCAGCGGGCAGGGGACGTCCACTGAAGCTTTCTTT

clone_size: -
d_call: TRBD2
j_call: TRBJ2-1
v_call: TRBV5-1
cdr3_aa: CASSSGDYNEQFF
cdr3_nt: TGCGCCAGCAGTAGCGGGGACTACAATGAGCAGTTCTTC

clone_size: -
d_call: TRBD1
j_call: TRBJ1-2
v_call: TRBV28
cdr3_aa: CASSALDRATYGYTF
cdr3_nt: TGTGCCAGCAGTGCCCTGGACAGGGCCACCTATGGCTACACCTTC

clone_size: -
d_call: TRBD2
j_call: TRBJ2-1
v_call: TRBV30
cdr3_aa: CAWSRGLAGVNEQFF
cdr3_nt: TGTGCCTGGAGCCGGGGGCTAGCGGGAGTCAATGAGCAGTTCTTC

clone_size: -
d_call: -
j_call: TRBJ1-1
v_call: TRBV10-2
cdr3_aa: CASSERGNTEAFF
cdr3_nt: TGCGCCAGCAGTGAGAGGGGAAACACTGAAGCTTTCTTT

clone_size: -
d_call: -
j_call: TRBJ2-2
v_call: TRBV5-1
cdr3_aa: CASPGNTGELFF
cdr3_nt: TGCGCCAGCCCAGGGAACACCGGGGAGCTGTTTTTT

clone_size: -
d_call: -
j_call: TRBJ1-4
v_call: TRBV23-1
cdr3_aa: CASSPAGMDAEKLFF
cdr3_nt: TGCGCCAGCAGCCCAGCGGGGATGGATGCTGAAAAACTGTTTTTT

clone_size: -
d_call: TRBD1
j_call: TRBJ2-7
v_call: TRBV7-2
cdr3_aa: CASSSWTGTEQYF
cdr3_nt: TGTGCCAGCAGCTCCTGGACAGGAACCGAGCAGTACTTC

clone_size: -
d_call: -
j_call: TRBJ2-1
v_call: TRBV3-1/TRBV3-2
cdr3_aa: CASSRINNEQFF
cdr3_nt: TGTGCCAGCAGCCGTATAAACAATGAGCAGTTCTTC

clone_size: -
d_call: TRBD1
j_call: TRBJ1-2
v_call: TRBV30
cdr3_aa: CAWSVGTGGGYGYTF
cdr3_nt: TGTGCCTGGAGTGTCGGGACAGGGGGCGGCTATGGCTACACCTTC